This TCR beta chain was observed in a study of T cell repertoires in aging, cancer and after chemotherapy (dated by TCRdb to about 2019). Study-wide context: The donors fell into six age groups ranging from 30 or younger to 70 or older, and each group had at least three individuals. To look at immunoaging and at how T cells reconstitute after chemotherapy, the study profiled TCR beta repertoires in peripheral blood from both healthy donors and cancer patients. Roughly 9.6 million TCR reads were contained in the full dataset. Alongside fewer than 100 healthy donors serving as a reference group, the cohort included approximately 210 cancer patients, of whom roughly 92 had hematological cancers and 124 had solid cancers. Control TCR repertoires from healthy donors were recorded over several months to years, and clear clonal overlap was observed across re-sampling. Study-wide conclusions, independent of this receptor: In healthy donors, the decline in TCR diversity with age was mainly explained by loss of richness, whereas in cancer patients loss of evenness was also found to contribute. Significantly lower blood TCR diversity and higher clonality were observed in untreated patients with hematological or solid cancers than in age-matched healthy donors. In both cancer cohorts, the median generation probability rose over the chemotherapy interval, which suggests that the repertoire was reconstituted through rebound thymic output. According to the authors, the repertoire data do not permit conclusions about immunological memory after chemotherapy.

Trimming removed 0 bases from V and 1 base from J, leaving 3 bases between the germline ends. CDR1 and CDR2, per the germline V gene, are MNHEY and SVGAGI. The CDR3 covers 14 residues, taking in both the cysteine and the phenylalanine. Only the CDR3 portion is preserved as DNA: 42 bases, with reading frame beginning at the first base. By how much of the sample it makes up, this clonotype is medium-sized (0.01 to 0.1%). There is no known antigen for this receptor. No base quality information exists; no much larger clone differs at one position. Rearranged TRB sequences spanning V, D and J segments were amplified in a multiplex touch-down PCR with a mixed TRB-A/B primer pool. Illumina adapters and sample indices were added to the amplicons in two consecutive PCR reactions performed with Phusion HS II polymerase. Amplicons were gel-purified using the NucleoSpin Gel and PCR Clean-up kit and were subsequently checked with Qubit and an Agilent 2100 Bioanalyzer. Libraries were sequenced on an Illumina MiSeq using 600-cycle, single-indexed, paired-end runs. In the original analysis: Processing of the TRB sequences was carried out with MiXCR versions 2.12 and 3.0.5. Each unique CDR3 nucleotide sequence was counted as one clone, and only productive sequences with at least two reads were retained. Repertoire metrics included Shannon diversity, evenness, clonality (one minus evenness), and alpha-parameterized diversity profiles from alpha 0 to 5. The IGoR algorithm was used to compute generation probabilities of clones in paired pre- and post-chemotherapy samples. TCRdb trimmed public reads at Q25 via fastp, called clones via MiXCR and kept in-frame beta chains. Merged by CDR3 protein, the rows form single entries marked with the most common genes and DNA. TCRdb, not the authors, supplied the V and J calls. Here the sample has around 4,000 distinct CDR3 sequences; about 29% occur a single time. The ten largest clones represent approximately 43% of the sample.

Instead of sorted cells or RNA, genomic DNA extracted from peripheral blood served as the source for amplifying TCR beta rearrangements. The chain couples TRBV6-5 to TRBJ2-2; the D gene lacks a confident call. Sequenced material: blood. The TCR sequence derives from a human donor in good health. This receptor carries the CDR3 CASSYSWNTGELFF. The DNA is as follows: TGTGCCAGCAGTTACTCGTGGAACACCGGGGAGCTGTTTTTT.